These 20 T cell receptor beta chains were all obtained from the same sample, sequenced in a study of cytomegalovirus exposure and HLA in healthy donors. The PCR employed 60 Vbeta primers together with 13 Jbeta primers. Sequencing was performed with immunoSEQ multiplex PCR; in TCRdb, only in-frame clones are kept and a portion is missing. Counted here are 90,000 to 150,000 clones, 81% occurring once; the ten biggest clones make up roughly 2.4%. The sample consisted of PBMCs. The receptors here all came from a woman aged 40 to 50 in good health and CMV-seronegative.

The genes are TRBV18 and TRBJ1-2, with D possibly being TRBD1 (5 bases). Germline CDR1 reads KGHSH; CDR2 reads LQKENI. Trimming cost V 0 bases and J 7 bases, with 15 bases left between them. The length of the CDR3 is 15 residues. CDR3 bases: TGTGCCAGCTCACCACCCGGGCAGGGAGGGTTTGGCTACACCTTC. It specifies CASSPPGQGGFGYTF.

This rearrangement joins TRBV29-1 to TRBJ1-5, with 7 nucleotides matching TRBD1. V shed 5 bases, J shed 7 bases, and the junction held 5 bases outside the gene matches. The CDR3 has 12 amino acids. Per the germline V gene, CDR1 is SQVTM and CDR2 is ANQGSEA. The CDR3 spells CSVSQGKQPQHF. CDR3 nucleotides: TGCAGCGTTTCACAGGGGAAACAGCCCCAGCATTTT.

This clone was observed at least ten times. The sample has other DNA sequences that encode this CDR3 too. The gene calls are TRBV6-4 and TRBJ2-1; unclear D gene. Germline CDR1 reads MRHNA; CDR2 reads SNTAGT. Trimming stripped 4 bases from V and 0 bases from J, with 4 bases between. The CDR3 totals 13 residues. The CDR3 spells CASSASSYNEQFF. The CDR3 bases are TGTGCCAGCAGTGCTAGCTCCTACAATGAGCAGTTCTTC.

J is TRBJ1-5 and V is TRBV4-2; D is uncertain. V was trimmed by 4 bases and J by 3 bases, leaving 7 bases between them. Germline V gene lookup returns CDR1 LGHNA and CDR2 YNFKEQ. CDR3 length: 13 amino acids. CDR3: CASSPGVNQPQHF. The CDR3 bases are TGTGCCAGCAGCCCCGGGGTCAATCAGCCCCAGCATTTT.

The rearrangement links TRBV19 to TRBJ2-7; 9 bases agree with TRBD2. The CDR3 contains 14 residues. The germline V gene encodes CDR1 LNHDA and CDR2 SQIVND (reference sequence). Unmatched junction bases numbered 6, after V lost 5 bases and J lost 4 bases. The CDR3 coding sequence is TGTGCCAGTAGTCTAGTTAGCGGGAGTTACGAGCAGTACTTC. This translates into CASSLVSGSYEQYF. Full variable domain (missing parts from reference TRBV19 and TRBJ2-7): DGGITQSPKYLFRKEGQNVTLSCEQNLNHDAMYWYRQDPGQGLRLIYYSQIVNDFQKGDIAEGYSVSREKKESFPLTVTSAQKNPTAFYLCASSLVSGSYEQYFGPGTRLTVT.

A few counts support this clone. The J gene is TRBJ1-1, the V gene TRBV6-1; the D gene is possibly TRBD1 (5 bases). The germline V gene encodes CDR1 MNHNS and CDR2 SASEGT. There are 15 residues in the CDR3. Trimming stripped 6 bases from V and 5 bases from J, with 19 bases between. The CDR3 DNA is TGTGCCAGCAGCCATCGCGAACGACCAGGGACTGAAGCTTTCTTT. This sequence encodes CASSHRERPGTEAFF.

V is TRBV7-2 and J is TRBJ2-7, with 7 nucleotides matching TRBD2. V lost 5 bases and J lost 3; bases outside the gene matches: 13. CDR1 and CDR2 from the germline V gene are SGHTA and FQGNSA. CDR3 length equals 16 residues. The CDR3 nucleotides are TGTGCCAGCAGCCTCGGATCCGGGACTATGAACTACGAGCAGTACTTC. Its protein is CASSLGSGTMNYEQYF.

The chain carries TRBV4-1 and TRBJ2-5; perhaps TRBD1 as D (5 bases). Trimming took off 1 base at V and 1 base at J, with 10 bases between the two ends. The CDR3 extends over 15 amino acids. Germline CDR1 and CDR2: MGHRA and YSYEKL. The CDR3 bases are TGCGCCAGCAGCCAAGTTGACAGATTCCAAGAGACCCAGTACTTC. Amino acid sequence: CASSQVDRFQETQYF.

The chain combines TRBV11-1 with TRBJ2-3; perhaps TRBD1 as D (6 bases). The V end lost 5 bases, the J end lost 6 bases, and 18 bases lay between the germline ends. The V gene's germline CDR1 is SGHAT and CDR2 FQDESV (reference sequence). CDR3 length: 15 residues. The CDR3 DNA reads as TGTGCCAGCAGCCAAGCAGGGGCCGGCATGGATACGCAGTATTTT. Protein: CASSQAGAGMDTQYF.

Note on this clone: Distinct nucleotide sequences in the sample also encode this CDR3. The J gene is TRBJ2-6, the V gene TRBV10-3; weak D call: TRBD2 (5 bases). Germline values: CDR1 ENHRY, CDR2 SYGVKD. The CDR3 sequence is 16 residues long. The V end lost 0 bases, the J end lost 0 bases, and 6 bases lay between the germline ends. The CDR3 region has the DNA TGTGCCATCAGTGAGTCTGAGGGCTCTGGGGCCAACGTCCTGACTTTC. It is translated as CAISESEGSGANVLTF.

This clone appeared a few times. The chain couples TRBV21-1 to TRBJ2-7; the D call in the table, TRBD2, was not verified against the DNA. TRBV21-1 corresponds to a pseudogene. The CDR3 is made up of 17 amino acids. The CDR3 is CASSKLSRGLAGEGQYF. CDR3 DNA sequence: TGTGCCAGCAGCAAATTATCTCGGGGGCTAGCGGGAGAGGGGCAGTACTTC.

The chain has TRBV27 and TRBJ2-5, with D possibly being TRBD1 (6 bases). CDR3 size: 18 residues. V lost 0 bases to trimming and J lost 1 base, with 18 bases between them. From germline, CDR1 is MNHEY and CDR2 SMNVEV (reference sequence). CDR3 loop: CASSLSPDPNRVQETQYF. In nucleotides, the CDR3 is TGTGCCAGCAGTTTATCCCCGGACCCAAACAGGGTCCAAGAGACCCAGTACTTC.

The chain is built from TRBV10-1 and TRBJ2-1; 13 nucleotides line up with TRBD2. Germline values: CDR1 WNHNN, CDR2 SYGVQD (reference sequence). V was pared by 6 bases and J by 7 bases, with 0 bases of the junction left unmatched. The CDR3 has 13 amino acids. The CDR3 sequence: CASRLAGGNEQFF. As DNA, the CDR3 is TGCGCCAGCAGACTAGCGGGAGGGAATGAGCAGTTCTTC.

The chain recombines TRBV29-1 with TRBJ2-3, with 7 bases that match TRBD2. With V trimmed by 3 bases and J by 2 bases, 8 bases remained unmatched. CDR1 is SQVTM and CDR2 is ANQGSEA in the germline V gene. This CDR3 spans 15 amino acids. The DNA for the CDR3 is TGCAGCGTTGAGTATCTAGCGGTCACCACAGATACGCAGTATTTT. Its translation: CSVEYLAVTTDTQYF.

The gene calls are TRBV11-2 and TRBJ2-7, with D possibly being TRBD1 (6 bases). The V gene's germline CDR1 is SGHAT and CDR2 FQNNGV. V dropped 2 bases and J dropped 4 bases, with 15 bases sitting between them. CDR3 size: 15 residues. The CDR3 spells CASSLWAQGIYEQYF. CDR3 coding DNA: TGTGCCAGCAGCTTATGGGCACAGGGCATTTACGAGCAGTACTTC. Filled out from reference TRBV11-2 and TRBJ2-7, the complete variable domain reads EAGVAQSPRYKIIEKRQSVAFWCNPISGHATLYWYQQILGQGPKLLIQFQNNGVVDDSQLPKDRFSAERLKGVDSTLKIQPAKLEDSAVYLCASSLWAQGIYEQYFGPGTRLTVT.

This chain links TRBV6-5 with TRBJ2-7; 9 nucleotides line up with TRBD1. The J segment lost 0 bases and the V segment lost 5 bases, leaving 5 bases of the junction unmatched. CDR1 is MNHEY, CDR2 SVGAGI, per germline. The CDR3 sequence is 15 residues long. CDR3 amino acids: CASSPDRGTSYEQYF. In DNA form, the CDR3 reads TGTGCCAGCAGTCCTGACAGGGGGACCTCCTACGAGCAGTACTTC.

CDR3 DNA: TGTGCCAGCGCAGGACACCTATACGAGCAGTACTTC. It translates to CASAGHLYEQYF. This chain joins TRBV11-2 and TRBJ2-5; maybe TRBD1 (5 bases). With the DNA end fitting TRBJ2-7 better, the J assignment may be wrong. The CDR3 extends over 12 amino acids. The V gene's germline CDR1 is SGHAT and CDR2 FQNNGV.

The CDR3 DNA follows: TGTGCCAGCAGCCCGGGGGGCGGTACCGGGGAGCTGTTTTTT. Amino acid sequence: CASSPGGGTGELFF. The V gene is TRBV5-4, the J gene TRBJ2-2; D is perhaps TRBD2 (7 bases). Germline CDR1 reads SGHNT; CDR2 reads YYREEE (reference sequence). The CDR3 runs to 14 residues. Between the trimmed V and J ends, which lost 4 bases and 5 bases, there was a span of 12 bases.

This chain links TRBV5-6 with TRBJ2-7, with 7 bases identical to TRBD1. The V gene's germline CDR1 is SGHDT and CDR2 YYEEEE. V lost 0 bases and J lost 3; bases outside the gene matches: 3. The CDR3 spans 14 residues. CDR3 amino acids: CASSLAGDSYEQYF. The CDR3, as DNA: TGTGCCAGCAGCTTGGCCGGGGACAGCTACGAGCAGTACTTC.

The chain links TRBV2 to TRBJ2-7; 8 nucleotides agree with TRBD2. The CDR3 has 13 residues. V lost 10 bases, J lost 4 bases, and 9 bases stayed unmatched. Germline assignment: CDR1 SNHLY and CDR2 FYNNEI. For the CDR3, the DNA is TGTGCCACCCTGATGGCTAGCGGGTACGAGCAGTACTTC. It encodes CATLMASGYEQYF.